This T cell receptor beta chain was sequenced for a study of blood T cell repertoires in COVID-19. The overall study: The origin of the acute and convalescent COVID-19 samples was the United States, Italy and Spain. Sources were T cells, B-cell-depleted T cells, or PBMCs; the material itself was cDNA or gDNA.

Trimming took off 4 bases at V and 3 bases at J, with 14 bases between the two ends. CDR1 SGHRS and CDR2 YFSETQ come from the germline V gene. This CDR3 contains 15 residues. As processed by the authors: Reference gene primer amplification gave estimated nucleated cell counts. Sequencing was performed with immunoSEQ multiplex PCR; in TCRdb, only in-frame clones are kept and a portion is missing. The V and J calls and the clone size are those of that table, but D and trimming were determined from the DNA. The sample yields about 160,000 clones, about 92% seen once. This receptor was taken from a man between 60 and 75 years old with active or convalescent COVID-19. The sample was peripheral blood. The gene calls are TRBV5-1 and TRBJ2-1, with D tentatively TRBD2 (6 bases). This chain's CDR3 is CASSTVGGFYNEQFF. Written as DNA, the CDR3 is TGCGCCAGCAGCACTGTCGGGGGATTCTACAATGAGCAGTTCTTC.